Here is one T cell receptor (beta chain) with its context. The sample originates from a study of blood T cell repertoires in COVID-19. The CDR3 has 14 residues. V lost 4 bases and J lost 0, with 9 bases in between. Germline-derived CDR1 and CDR2 are MDHEN and SYDVKM. Measured with immunoSEQ multiplex PCR; TCRdb has only the in-frame clones, and not every one. The sample lists a few hundred thousand clones; approximately 90% were seen once. The V and J genes are TRBV28 and TRBJ1-1; no clear D gene. The source material was PBMCs or T cells enriched from blood (not recorded which). The clonotype comes from a woman in her 40s who had been exposed to COVID-19. The CDR3 nucleotides read TGTGCCAGCAGTTCCAGGCCGATGAACACTGAAGCTTTCTTT. This sequence encodes CASSSRPMNTEAFF.